This T cell receptor beta chain was obtained from a study of blood T cell repertoires in COVID-19. Participant ages covered about 18 to 100 years across about two dozen US areas. Allocation to cohorts depended on clinical history reported by the participants. Before being deemed recovered, Cohort 3 donors had two negative PCRs, clearance, or symptom resolution. Source study methods: It was from reference gene primer amplification that nucleated cell counts were estimated. Libraries were prepared by immunoSEQ multiplex PCR; TCRdb keeps only in-frame clonotypes and omits some of them. V, J and clone size are taken as reported in that table, and D and trimming were inferred from the DNA itself. The repertoire holds a few hundred thousand clones, with less than 85% as singletons. The CDR3 sequence is 14 residues long. CDR1 is KGHDR, CDR2 SFDVKD, per germline. V lost 1 base to trimming and J lost 10 bases; unmatched junction nucleotides: 8.

The sequencing sample was made of PBMCs or T cells enriched from blood (not recorded which). The chain uses TRBV24-1 and TRBJ1-1; 7 bases align to TRBD1. The receptor comes from a woman aged 50 to 60 who had recovered from COVID-19. CDR3 DNA: TGTGCCACCAGTGATTTTGGGGGACAGCGAGGAGCTTTCTTT. Its protein is CATSDFGGQRGAFF.